One and the same sample provided the 32 T cell receptor beta chains below, sequenced in a study of T cells after yellow fever vaccination (dated by TCRdb to the late 2010s). According to the study, the label for this sample's treatment or condition signals: live attenuated yellow fever vaccine strain. The protocol used for the library was 5' RACE. The reads were generated on an Illumina NovaSeq 6000. TCRdb reprocessing: public reads trimmed at Q25 with fastp, clones called with MiXCR, in-frame beta chains kept. All rows with the same CDR3 protein become a single entry with the most common DNA and genes. The sample data list about 320,000 distinct CDR3 sequences, and approximately 11% of these were observed just once. In total, the top ten clones hold roughly 3% of the sample. The source was CD4+ T cells sorted from PBMCs, collected 45 days after the yellow fever booster vaccination. Receptors were obtained from a man aged 18-30 years who received the YFV17D yellow fever vaccine.

The gene calls are TRBV4-1 and TRBJ2-5; 8 bases are a match to TRBD2. The CDR3 contains 15 residues. Germline V gene sequence: CDR1 MGHRA, CDR2 YSYEKL. V was pared by 4 bases and J by 5 bases, with 9 bases of the junction left unmatched. CDR3 in amino acids: CASSPGLAERETQYF. The CDR3 DNA reads TGCGCCAGCAGCCCAGGACTAGCCGAGCGGGAGACCCAGTACTTC.

This clonotype came up a few times. The chain recombines TRBV2 with TRBJ1-2; a possible D gene is TRBD1 (6 bases). This CDR3 is built from 12 residues. Germline lookup yields CDR1 SNHLY and CDR2 FYNNEI. The V gene lost 9 bases and the J gene lost 2 bases, with 10 bases spanning the gap. CDR3 residues: CARTGRNYGYTF. CDR3 DNA sequence: TGTGCCAGGACAGGCCGCAACTATGGCTACACCTTC.

The gene calls are TRBV14 and TRBJ1-3, with a possible D match to TRBD1 (5 bases). This CDR3 is 17 amino acids long. Between the trimmed V and J ends, which lost 3 bases and 0 bases, there was a span of 15 bases. Germline CDR1 and CDR2: SGHDN and FVKESK. The CDR3 is CASSQWDGMISGNTIYF. In DNA form, the CDR3 reads TGTGCCAGCAGCCAGTGGGACGGGATGATCTCTGGAAACACCATATATTTT.

The chain's CDR3 is CAISDGGQNTEAFF. In DNA, the CDR3 is TGTGCCATCAGTGACGGGGGGCAGAACACTGAAGCTTTCTTT. This chain joins TRBV10-3 and TRBJ1-1, with D possibly being TRBD1 (6 bases). Germline values: CDR1 ENHRY, CDR2 SYGVKD. The CDR3 totals 14 residues. The ends were cut back, 3 bases at V and 1 base at J, with 9 bases in the middle.

The CDR3 DNA reads as TGTGCCAGCAGTCCAGGGGGGGCTTATGAGCAGTTCTTC. It is translated as CASSPGGAYEQFF. The chain employs TRBV28 and TRBJ2-1, with D possibly called TRBD1 or TRBD2 (7 bases each). The CDR3 contains 13 residues. CDR1 MDHEN and CDR2 SYDVKM come from the germline V gene. V shed 5 bases and J shed 8 bases, with 13 bases lying between them.

This chain uses TRBV5-6 with TRBJ2-5; D possibly uses TRBD1 or TRBD2 (5 bases each). This CDR3 is 15 amino acids long. From germline, CDR1 is SGHDT and CDR2 YYEEEE. Trimming cost V 4 bases and J 1 base, with 14 bases left between them. CDR3 nucleotide sequence: TGTGCCAGCAGCGTACGCCGGGACCCCCAAGAGACCCAGTACTTC. Protein product: CASSVRRDPQETQYF.

This clonotype was counted a few times. The V gene is TRBV7-3, the J gene TRBJ2-4; D gene uncertain. Germline V CDR1 and CDR2: SGHTA, FQGTGA. Trimming pared 1 base from V and 5 bases from J, leaving 6 bases between. The CDR3 is 13 amino acids. The CDR3: CASSLKGENIQYF. DNA of the CDR3: TGTGCCAGCAGCTTAAAAGGAGAAAACATTCAGTACTTC.

J is TRBJ1-5 and V is TRBV19; D remains unclear. From germline, CDR1 is LNHDA and CDR2 SQIVND (reference sequence). Trimming shortened V by 2 bases and J by 5 bases, and 4 bases separated the two germline ends. The CDR3 consists of 12 residues. The CDR3 region is CASSIWDQPQHF. The DNA of the CDR3 is TGTGCCAGTAGTATATGGGATCAGCCCCAGCATTTT.

This clonotype came up a few times. This chain links TRBV5-1 with TRBJ2-3; 7 nucleotides match TRBD2. The CDR3 covers 17 residues. The V and J ends lost 0 bases and 1 base, in that order; junction bases with no gene match: 8. From germline, CDR1 is SGHRS and CDR2 YFSETQ. The CDR3 DNA reads TGCGCCAGCAGCTTGGGGCCGCAGGCGGGAGGCACAGATACGCAGTATTTT. It is translated as CASSLGPQAGGTDTQYF.

In its sample, this clonotype was seen a few times. The CDR3 loop reads CASSPDRDGGYTF. Here the CDR3 DNA reads TGCGCCAGCAGCCCCGACAGGGACGGGGGCTACACCTTC. V and J are TRBV5-1 and TRBJ1-2, with 7 bases that match TRBD1. With V trimmed by 4 bases and J by 8 bases, 8 bases remained unmatched. Per germline, CDR1 SGHRS and CDR2 YFSETQ. CDR3 length: 13 residues. Supplemented by reference TRBV5-1 and TRBJ1-2, the full variable domain reads KAGVTQTPRYLIKTRGQQVTLSCSPISGHRSVSWYQQTPGQGLQFLFEYFSETQRNKGNFPGRFSGRQFSNSRSEMNVSTLELGDSALYLCASSPDRDGGYTFGSGTRLTVV.

The chain employs TRBV27 and TRBJ2-7, with TRBD2 identical over 10 bases. Looked up from germline, CDR1 is MNHEY and CDR2 is SMNVEV (reference sequence). This CDR3 region has 16 residues. V gave up 5 bases and J gave up 4 bases; unmatched junction bases: 11. The CDR3 region is CASSPTSLAGVYEQYF. The CDR3 DNA sequence: TGTGCCAGCAGTCCCACTTCGCTAGCGGGGGTTTACGAGCAGTACTTC.

There are a few counts of this clonotype. The chain couples TRBV4-1 to TRBJ2-2; 7 bases agree with TRBD2. Unmatched junction bases numbered 6, after V lost 1 base and J lost 7 bases. Germline assignment: CDR1 MGHRA and CDR2 YSYEKL. This CDR3 contains 15 residues. CDR3 amino acids: CASSQAGGKVGELFF. CDR3 in DNA: TGCGCCAGCAGCCAAGCGGGGGGAAAGGTCGGGGAGCTGTTTTTT.

In this sample, this clonotype turned up a few times. The chain is built from TRBV6-2 or TRBV6-3 and TRBJ1-4, with D possibly matching TRBD1 (5 bases). V lost 2 bases and J 5 bases, leaving 12 bases between the germline ends. CDR1 is MNHEY, CDR2 SVGEGT, per germline. The CDR3 is 15 residues long. CDR3 residues: CASSYLGAENEKLFF. DNA of the CDR3: TGTGCCAGCAGTTACCTCGGGGCAGAGAATGAAAAACTGTTTTTT.

Only a few counts were recorded for this clonotype. V is TRBV27 and J is TRBJ1-1; D unclear. Germline V CDR1 and CDR2: MNHEY, SMNVEV (reference sequence). The CDR3 has 13 amino acids. Between the trimmed V and J ends, which lost 6 bases and 2 bases, there was a span of 10 bases. DNA for the CDR3: TGTGCCAGCAGCGTACCGGGTAACACTGAAGCTTTCTTT. Amino acid sequence: CASSVPGNTEAFF.

The genes are TRBV7-8 and TRBJ1-2, with 9 bases aligning to TRBD1. From germline, CDR1 is SGHVS and CDR2 FQNEAQ. CDR3 size: 13 residues. V was pared by 3 bases and J by 8 bases, with 4 bases of the junction left unmatched. Written as DNA, the CDR3 is TGTGCCAGCAGCTTCTGGACAGGGGAGGGCTACACCTTC. It encodes CASSFWTGEGYTF.

The chain links TRBV7-8 to TRBJ1-4, with a tentative D call TRBD1 (6 bases). Germline CDR1 and CDR2: SGHVS and FQNEAQ. The V gene lost 3 bases and the J gene lost 7 bases, with 18 bases spanning the gap. The CDR3 sequence is 16 residues long. Here the CDR3 DNA reads TGTGCCAGCAGCTTCGGCCAGGGGCGGAGGGGTGAAAAACTGTTTTTT. Translating gives CASSFGQGRRGEKLFF.

This clonotype came up a few times. The chain recombines TRBV7-8 with TRBJ1-5, with D tentatively TRBD1 (6 bases). Trimming stripped 2 bases from V and 6 bases from J, with 11 bases between. Germline CDR1 and CDR2: SGHVS and FQNEAQ. The CDR3 loop spans 14 amino acids. CDR3 bases: TGTGCCAGCAGCTTAACCCTACAGGGTCAGCCCCAGCATTTT. It specifies CASSLTLQGQPQHF.

This clonotype was picked up many times. This CDR3 fails to terminate in the conserved phenylalanine or tryptophan, so it likely reflects a read error. The DNA is left out, because the CDR3 cannot be placed on it with certainty; the CDR3 is given as TCRdb lists it. The chain has TRBV5-1 and TRBJ2-3; TRBD2, the table's D call, lacks a check against the DNA. Germline V gives CDR1 SGHRS, CDR2 YFSETQ. The CDR3 adds up to 12 amino acids, both ends counted. CDR3 protein: CASSLDGGLADI.

This clonotype was counted between two and nine times. The chain uses TRBV4-3 and TRBJ1-2; D is ambiguous. V was pared by 0 bases and J by 3 bases, with 11 bases between. Germline V gene data show CDR1 as LGHNA and CDR2 as YSLEER. The CDR3 is made up of 15 amino acids. This chain's CDR3 is CASSQDLLPDYGYTF. CDR3 nucleotides: TGCGCCAGCAGCCAAGATCTCCTTCCGGACTATGGCTACACCTTC.

At least ten counts were recorded for this clonotype. The chain has TRBV7-9 and TRBJ2-7; no clear D gene. Per germline, CDR1 SEHNR and CDR2 FQNEAQ (reference sequence). The CDR3 has 13 amino acids. Trimming shortened V by 5 bases and J by 3 bases, and 11 bases separated the two germline ends. Written as DNA, the CDR3 is TGTGCCAGCAGCCGTCCCGGCAGCTACGAGCAGTACGTC. It codes for CASSRPGSYEQYV.

This clonotype was counted only a few times. This sequence joins TRBV5-1 and TRBJ2-1, with D perhaps matching TRBD1 (5 bases). Trimming took off 1 base at V and 0 bases at J, with 8 bases between the two ends. The CDR3 length is 15 residues. Germline CDR1 SGHRS, CDR2 YFSETQ. The CDR3 is CASSLQGYSYNEQFF. For the CDR3, the DNA is TGCGCCAGCAGCTTGCAGGGCTACTCCTACAATGAGCAGTTCTTC.

The table lists this clonotype with a few counts. The V and J genes are TRBV5-1 and TRBJ2-5, with 8 bases lining up with TRBD1. The CDR3 runs 16 residues. With 1 base clipped from V and 5 bases from J, the junction kept 10 bases outside the gene matches. CDR1 is SGHRS and CDR2 is YFSETQ in the germline V gene. DNA for the CDR3: TGCGCCAGCAGCTTGAATGGCCAGGGGGCAGGGGAGACCCAGTACTTC. Protein sequence: CASSLNGQGAGETQYF.

The chain combines TRBV20-1 with TRBJ2-5; perhaps TRBD1 as D (6 bases). The germline V and J ends were trimmed by 1 base and 9 bases, with 24 bases remaining between them. Germline V CDR1 and CDR2: DFQATT, SNEGSKA (reference sequence). The CDR3 runs to 16 residues. The CDR3 protein is CSARGAQGTTKGSQYF. CDR3 sequence (DNA): TGCAGTGCTAGAGGTGCGCAGGGGACCACCAAGGGATCCCAGTACTTC.

This clonotype showed up many times. This chain connects TRBV6-6 to TRBJ2-1, with 10 bases fitting TRBD2. Losses at the gene ends were 6 bases for V and 1 base for J; bases not matched to a gene: 0. Germline lookup yields CDR1 MNHNY and CDR2 SVGAGI (reference sequence). This CDR3 spans 14 amino acids. The DNA of the CDR3 is TGTGCCAGCAGACTAGCGGGGTCCTACAATGAGCAGTTCTTC. It yields the protein CASRLAGSYNEQFF.

The gene calls are TRBV5-1 and TRBJ2-3, with a weak D call TRBD1 (7 bases). The CDR3 runs 13 residues. The germline V gene has CDR1 SGHRS and CDR2 YFSETQ. With 3 bases removed from V and 6 bases from J, the gap between germline ends came to 11 bases. Written as DNA, the CDR3 is TGCGCCAGCAGCTCTCAGGGGGGCGATACGCAGTATTTT. It encodes CASSSQGGDTQYF.

The J gene is TRBJ2-7, the V gene TRBV12-3 or TRBV12-4; 8 nucleotides agree with TRBD2. The CDR3 sequence is 18 residues long. Losses at the gene ends were 2 bases for V and 4 bases for J; bases not matched to a gene: 16. For the CDR3, the DNA is TGTGCCAGCAGTTTAACTCGGCGGGGGGTATACCTACCTTACGAGCAGTACTTC. Translated: CASSLTRRGVYLPYEQYF.

This chain uses TRBV11-2 with TRBJ2-1, with D perhaps TRBD1 (6 bases). V lost 5 bases, J lost 9 bases, and 29 bases lay in between. This CDR3 contains 18 residues. Per germline, CDR1 SGHAT and CDR2 FQNNGV. CDR3 sequence reads: CASSLDGLTGIRVGEQFF. Here the CDR3 DNA reads TGTGCCAGCAGCCTTGATGGACTTACAGGGATCAGGGTCGGTGAGCAGTTCTTC.

This chain joins TRBV6-5 and TRBJ1-1; D is unresolved. There are 15 residues in the CDR3. Germline CDR1 and CDR2: MNHEY and SVGAGI. V shed 0 bases and J shed 0 bases, with 8 bases lying between them. The CDR3 spells CASSYSGLMNTEAFF. The DNA for the CDR3 is TGTGCCAGCAGTTACTCAGGACTTATGAACACTGAAGCTTTCTTT.

This clonotype showed up just a few times. The chain has TRBV11-2 and TRBJ2-3; 9 bases are shared with TRBD2. Unmatched junction bases numbered 8, after V lost 1 base and J lost 6 bases. The CDR3 contains 16 residues. Germline CDR1 SGHAT, CDR2 FQNNGV. In DNA, the CDR3 is TGTGCCAGCAGCTTAGGCGGGGGGGCCAGGGCGGATACGCAGTATTTT. Translated, it gives CASSLGGGARADTQYF.

This clonotype occurred many times. This rearrangement joins TRBV4-2 to TRBJ2-3; perhaps TRBD2 as D (6 bases). With 1 base removed from V and 4 bases from J, the gap between germline ends came to 12 bases. This CDR3 region has 15 residues. CDR1 and CDR2 from the germline V gene are LGHNA and YNFKEQ. CDR3 region: CASSQGGVKADTQYF. The DNA for the CDR3 is TGTGCCAGCAGCCAAGGGGGGGTAAAGGCAGATACGCAGTATTTT.

V usage is TRBV12-3 or TRBV12-4 and J usage is TRBJ1-2, with 8 bases that match TRBD1. There are 14 residues in the CDR3. After removal of 6 bases from V and 4 bases from J, the junction contained 7 bases not matched to a gene. DNA for the CDR3: TGTGCCAGCAGCAACCCAGGGGGCTCCTATGGCTACACCTTC. Its protein product is CASSNPGGSYGYTF.

There are a few counts of this clonotype. This chain connects TRBV27 to TRBJ1-5, with 10 positions matching TRBD1. With V trimmed by 4 bases and J by 0 bases, 9 bases remained unmatched. CDR3 length equals 18 residues. Germline V CDR1 and CDR2: MNHEY, SMNVEV (reference sequence). The CDR3 loop is CASSSQTGGIFSNQPQHF. For the CDR3, the DNA is TGTGCCAGCAGTTCTCAGACAGGGGGCATTTTTAGCAATCAGCCCCAGCATTTT.